These 32 T cell receptor beta chains share one sample of origin, sequenced in a study of Graves' ophthalmopathy and Graves' hyperthyroidism. RNA transcripts provided the template for amplifying TCR beta CDR3 regions. Investigators did first-round RT-PCR with HTBI primers, then second-round multiplex PCR. TCRdb reprocessed the multiplex PCR reads via MiXCR and lists one record per CDR3 protein. The sample has about 740,000 distinct CDR3 sequences; about 44% are singletons. Sequenced input: peripheral blood. Source of these receptors: an adult man with Graves' ophthalmopathy.

The chain joins TRBV24-1 to TRBJ2-3, with TRBD2 matching 10 bases. The V gene end was trimmed by 6 bases and the J gene end by 2 bases; junction bases not matched to a gene: 16. The CDR3 sequence is 19 residues long. The germline gives CDR1 KGHDR, CDR2 SFDVKD. CDR3 sequence (DNA): TGTGCCACCAGTCCACTAGGGCCCGGACTAGCGGAGCCCACAGATACGCAGTATTTT. Amino acid sequence: CATSPLGPGLAEPTDTQYF.

This clonotype has only a few counts. The V and J genes are TRBV7-2 and TRBJ2-7, with D perhaps matching TRBD2 (5 bases). CDR3 length: 13 residues. From germline, CDR1 is SGHTA and CDR2 FQGNSA. V was pared by 0 bases and J by 9 bases, with 12 bases between. The CDR3 region has the DNA TGTGCCAGCAGCTTAGCTTTGGCGGGCGGGCAGTACTTC. Encoded protein: CASSLALAGGQYF.

The V gene is TRBV12-3 or TRBV12-4, the J gene TRBJ1-2; D remains ambiguous. The CDR3 is 14 amino acids. V lost 7 bases and J 0 bases, leaving 12 bases between the germline ends. CDR3 sequence reads: CASTLAVSNYGYTF. CDR3 nucleotide sequence: TGTGCCAGCACCTTAGCCGTATCTAACTATGGCTACACCTTC.

This clonotype was seen at least ten times. The chain joins TRBV10-3 to TRBJ1-2; 9 nucleotides align to TRBD1. Trimming at V came to 4 bases and at J to 4 bases, leaving 7 bases not matched to a gene. The CDR3 has 15 amino acids. The germline gives CDR1 ENHRY, CDR2 SYGVKD. DNA for the CDR3: TGTGCCATCAGTGCTAGGACAGGGGACTTCTATGGCTACACCTTC. This translates into CAISARTGDFYGYTF.

This clonotype was found a few times. The chain employs TRBV25-1 and TRBJ1-1; D ambiguous. Trimming stripped 5 bases from V and 1 base from J, with 17 bases between. The CDR3 sequence is 16 residues long. Germline V CDR1 and CDR2: MGHDK, SYGVNS. CDR3 DNA: TGTGCCAGCAGTTTGAACCGTGGCACAAGGAACACTGAAGCTTTCTTT. Translating it yields CASSLNRGTRNTEAFF.

The rearrangement joins TRBV29-1 to TRBJ1-2; TRBD1 matches 10 bases. The CDR3 is 15 amino acids. Germline values: CDR1 SQVTM, CDR2 ANQGSEA. Trimming at V came to 6 bases and at J to 0 bases, leaving 7 bases not matched to a gene. CDR3 loop: CSVATGGEANYGYTF. In DNA form, the CDR3 reads TGCAGCGTCGCGACAGGGGGCGAAGCTAACTATGGCTACACCTTC.

This clonotype was found a few times. J is TRBJ2-7 and V is TRBV29-1; the match to TRBD1 covers 7 bases. Germline loops: CDR1 SQVTM, CDR2 ANQGSEA. The CDR3 covers 14 residues. V gave up 7 bases and J gave up 2 bases; unmatched junction bases: 11. In DNA form, the CDR3 reads TGCAGCGGGACAGGACAGATATCTCCCTACGAGCAGTACTTC. Amino acids: CSGTGQISPYEQYF.

The chain combines TRBV24-1 with TRBJ1-5; TRBD1 matches 11 bases. Germline CDR1 and CDR2: KGHDR and SFDVKD. The CDR3 covers 15 residues. The V segment lost 11 bases and the J segment 6 bases; nucleotides outside the gene matches: 11. CDR3 loop: CASSARDRGGQPQHF. The CDR3 DNA is TGTGCCAGTAGTGCCCGGGACAGGGGGGGTCAGCCCCAGCATTTT.

J is TRBJ1-4 and V is TRBV11-1; 8 bases align to TRBD1. Per the germline V gene, CDR1 is SGHAT and CDR2 is FQDESV (reference sequence). The CDR3 totals 18 residues. Germline trimming cut 4 bases from V and 6 bases from J; bases unmatched to any gene: 16. DNA for the CDR3: TGTGCCAGCAGCTCGGACAGGGTAGGGGGAGCAAAGCATGAAAAACTGTTTTTT. It encodes CASSSDRVGGAKHEKLFF.

This chain connects TRBV6-6 to TRBJ1-1; D uncertain. Germline V gene lookup returns CDR1 MNHNY and CDR2 SVGAGI (reference sequence). The CDR3 loop spans 13 amino acids. Trimming left V 5 bases short and J 6 bases short, with 13 bases between. The CDR3 region is CASSPGVGAEAFF. CDR3 bases: TGTGCCAGCAGTCCGGGTGTCGGCGCTGAAGCTTTCTTT.

As to this clonotype: A read error may be the cause here, since a much bigger clone is one base away. The J gene is TRBJ1-1, the V gene TRBV12-3 or TRBV12-4; 9 bases line up with TRBD1. This CDR3 is 13 amino acids long. J was trimmed by 4 bases and V by 6 bases; bases with no gene match: 3. This CDR3 is CASRKTGGTEAFF. The CDR3 DNA is TGTGCCAGCAGAAAGACAGGGGGCACTGAAGCTTTCTTT.

This clonotype has just one count. This chain connects TRBV9 to TRBJ1-1, with D tentatively TRBD1 (6 bases). Germline V CDR1 and CDR2: SGDLS, YYNGEE. The ends were cut back, 4 bases at V and 4 bases at J, with 26 bases in the middle. The CDR3 loop spans 18 amino acids. CDR3 DNA: TGTGCCAGCAGCAAAAACCTACCGGTGGGGGGCTTGGGCACTGAAGCTTTCTTT. Its protein is CASSKNLPVGGLGTEAFF. The entire variable domain, with the rest obtained from reference TRBV9 and TRBJ1-1, is as follows: DSGVTQTPKHLITATGQRVTLRCSPRSGDLSVYWYQQSLDQGLQFLIQYYNGEERAKGNILERFSAQQFPDLHSELNLSSLELGDSALYFCASSKNLPVGGLGTEAFFGQGTRLTVV.

This clonotype occurred once. The chain carries TRBV2 and TRBJ2-5; no clear D. The germline V and J ends were trimmed by 5 bases and 7 bases, with 8 bases remaining between them. The CDR3 consists of 11 residues. The germline V gene has CDR1 SNHLY and CDR2 FYNNEI. The CDR3 bases are TGTGCCAGCAGTTACCCGAGGACCCAGTACTTC. As protein: CASSYPRTQYF.

This clonotype was recorded only once. V gene TRBV19 combines with J gene TRBJ2-5; D is perhaps TRBD1 (5 bases). The CDR3 length is 13 residues. Germline lookup yields CDR1 LNHDA and CDR2 SQIVND (reference sequence). CDR3 DNA sequence: TGTGCTAGAGATCCCAGGGTGCAAGAGACCCAGTACTTC. The encoded protein is CARDPRVQETQYF.

The genes are TRBV2 and TRBJ1-2, with D unclear. This CDR3 has 11 amino acids. The ends were cut back, 2 bases at V and 13 bases at J, with 11 bases in the middle. Germline CDR1 SNHLY, CDR2 FYNNEI. The CDR3 DNA reads TGTGCCAGCAGTGAATGGGATATCGGCACCTTC. It encodes CASSEWDIGTF.

This clonotype was observed a handful of times. The J gene is TRBJ1-2, the V gene TRBV2; no clear D. In germline, CDR1 is SNHLY, CDR2 FYNNEI. With 4 bases removed from V and 4 bases from J, the gap between germline ends came to 4 bases. The CDR3 contains 11 residues. CDR3 nucleotides: TGTGCCAGCAGTGCAATCTATGGCTACACCTTC. It yields the protein CASSAIYGYTF. Drawing the rest from reference TRBV2 and TRBJ1-2, the complete variable domain is EPEVTQTPSHQVTQMGQEVILRCVPISNHLYFYWYRQILGQKVEFLVSFYNNEISEKSEIFDDQFSVERPDGSNFTLKIRSTKLEDSAMYFCASSAIYGYTFGSGTRLTVV.

This clonotype appeared a few times. The gene calls are TRBV7-9 and TRBJ2-7; 9 bases agree with TRBD1. Per germline, CDR1 SEHNR and CDR2 FQNEAQ (reference sequence). Germline trimming cut 5 bases from V and 7 bases from J; bases unmatched to any gene: 12. This CDR3 contains 15 residues. The CDR3 DNA sequence: TGTGCCAGCAGCCCAAGGGACAGGGAGCTACGGGAGCAGTACTTC. This gives the protein CASSPRDRELREQYF.

With respect to this clonotype: Just one base apart from a much larger clone, this may be a read error. V is TRBV29-1 and J is TRBJ2-7; D unclear. The CDR3 spans 12 residues. Looked up from germline, CDR1 is SQVTM and CDR2 is ANQGSEA. DNA for the CDR3: TGCAGTGTCACACAGAACACCTACGAGCAGCACTTC. It encodes CSVTQNTYEQHF.

The J gene is TRBJ1-2, the V gene TRBV9; the D is unclear. CDR3 length: 13 amino acids. Germline CDR1 is SGDLS and CDR2 is YYNGEE. Trimming removed 0 bases at V and 14 bases at J, with 17 bases between. DNA for the CDR3: TGTGCCAGCAGCGTAGCCCCGGACCCACCAATGACCTTC. This gives the protein CASSVAPDPPMTF.

The chain uses TRBV9 and TRBJ2-7; unclear D gene. Trimming took 2 bases from V and 4 from J, leaving 10 bases between them. Germline CDR1 SGDLS, CDR2 YYNGEE. This CDR3 is built from 13 residues. The CDR3 DNA reads as TGTGCCAGCAGCGTGGACGGGCTGTACGAGCAGTACTTC. Its protein is CASSVDGLYEQYF.

CDR3 amino acids: CASSYRGGDTEAFF. For the CDR3, the DNA is TGTGCCAGCAGTTACAGGGGGGGTGACACTGAAGCTTTCTTT. This chain uses TRBV25-1 with TRBJ1-1; TRBD1 agrees at 8 bases. With V trimmed by 5 bases and J by 3 bases, 5 bases remained unmatched. Germline V gene lookup returns CDR1 MGHDK and CDR2 SYGVNS. CDR3 length: 14 residues.

This clonotype was recorded only once. Possible read error: a much larger clone is one base away. V gene TRBV7-9 combines with J gene TRBJ1-3; possible D gene TRBD1, 5 bases. The germline gives CDR1 SEHNR, CDR2 FQNEAQ (reference sequence). CDR3 length: 15 amino acids. The CDR3 DNA reads as TGTGCCACCAGCAGAGCGCCAGCCTGGGGGAGCACCATATATTTT. Its protein product is CATSRAPAWGSTIYF.

Concerning this clonotype: At one of its ends the junction is not consistent with the germline gene, which may arise from a read error. The V and J genes are TRBV7-9 and TRBJ2-2; a possible D gene is TRBD1 (7 bases). Germline lookup yields CDR1 SEHNR and CDR2 FQNEAQ (reference sequence). The CDR3 is 14 amino acids. The CDR3 protein is CASSADRVTGGLFF. The CDR3 DNA reads TGTGCCAGCAGTGCTGACAGGGTTACCGGGGGGCTGTTTTTT.

This chain uses TRBV7-3 with TRBJ2-1; D gene uncertain. Trimming left V 1 base short and J 8 bases short, with 9 bases between. The length of the CDR3 is 13 residues. The V gene's germline CDR1 is SGHTA and CDR2 FQGTGA. Here the CDR3 DNA reads TGTGCCAGCAGCTTAATCCCTGGCGATGAGCAGTTCTTC. This encodes CASSLIPGDEQFF.

This chain connects TRBV2 to TRBJ2-3, with unresolved D. Trimming cost V 1 base and J 6 bases, with 8 bases left between them. The CDR3 is made up of 13 amino acids. The germline gives CDR1 SNHLY, CDR2 FYNNEI. This CDR3 is CASSEGVHDTQYF. Here the CDR3 DNA reads TGTGCCAGCAGTGAAGGAGTGCACGATACGCAGTATTTT.

This clonotype was observed a handful of times. The rearrangement uses TRBV19 and TRBJ1-1, with D uncertain. V shed 7 bases and J shed 4 bases, with 13 bases lying between them. The CDR3 is made up of 13 amino acids. Germline-derived CDR1 and CDR2 are LNHDA and SQIVND (reference sequence). CDR3 residues: CASTQDRGTEAFF. For the CDR3, the DNA is TGTGCCAGTACCCAGGATCGTGGCACTGAAGCTTTCTTT.

This clonotype was seen a few times. This rearrangement joins TRBV2 to TRBJ1-4, with a tentative D call TRBD1 (5 bases). Germline loops: CDR1 SNHLY, CDR2 FYNNEI. The V end was cut by 6 bases, the J end by 0 bases, with 14 bases between. This CDR3 contains 16 residues. CDR3 sequence (DNA): TGTGCCAGCAGAAAGAGACAGATTGCAACTAATGAAAAACTGTTTTTT. Translated, it gives CASRKRQIATNEKLFF.

This clonotype was counted between two and nine times. The chain carries TRBV12-3 or TRBV12-4 and TRBJ2-7, with D possibly being TRBD1 or TRBD2 (5 bases each). CDR3 length: 14 amino acids. Trimming pared 8 bases from V and 5 bases from J, leaving 19 bases between. The CDR3 here is CASGVRGERHEQYF. In DNA form, the CDR3 reads TGTGCCAGCGGTGTTAGAGGGGAACGGCACGAGCAGTACTTC.

Concerning this clonotype itself: The junction departs from germline at one end; a sequencing error may be responsible. The chain recombines TRBV24-1 with TRBJ1-5; D remains unclear. The CDR3 spans 12 residues. Germline V gives CDR1 KGHDR, CDR2 SFDVKD. The CDR3 DNA reads TGTGCCAGCAGTTTAGGACATCAGCCCCAGCATTTT. Translating it yields CASSLGHQPQHF.

This clonotype showed up many times. The chain employs TRBV7-2 and TRBJ2-7, with 7 bases fitting TRBD2. The CDR3 spans 15 residues. Germline V gives CDR1 SGHTA, CDR2 FQGNSA. Unmatched junction bases numbered 12, after V lost 4 bases and J lost 6 bases. CDR3 amino acids: CASSWSSGRLAEQYF. CDR3 coding DNA: TGTGCCAGCAGCTGGAGTAGCGGGCGCCTCGCCGAGCAGTACTTC.

V is TRBV7-2 and J is TRBJ1-1; D unclear. Germline lookup yields CDR1 SGHTA and CDR2 FQGNSA. The CDR3 has 14 residues. Trimming took off 2 bases at V and 1 base at J, with 8 bases between the two ends. CDR3 region: CASSLYGPNTEAFF. The CDR3 DNA follows: TGTGCCAGCAGCTTATACGGGCCGAACACTGAAGCTTTCTTT.

In regard to this clonotype: The junction and the germline gene differ at one end; a read error may be behind it. CDR3: CASSAGQGGPNQLQHF. The CDR3 nucleotides read TGCGCCAGCAGCGCCGGACAGGGGGGACCCAATCAGCTCCAGCATTTT. The J gene is TRBJ1-5, the V gene TRBV5-1, with 10 nucleotides matching TRBD1. This CDR3 has 16 amino acids. Germline V CDR1 and CDR2: SGHRS, YFSETQ.